This TCR beta chain was retrieved from a study of blood T cell repertoires in COVID-19. The wider study: Nucleic acid was either cDNA or gDNA, and it came from T cells, B-cell-depleted T cells, or PBMCs.

Cohort placement rested on clinical history that participants reported themselves. Cohort 3 donors counted as recovered after two negative PCRs, clearance, or resolved symptoms. The authors' processing: Quantification of nucleated cells was approximated via reference gene primer amplification. Generated by immunoSEQ multiplex PCR, the TCRdb table keeps only in-frame clones and is missing some. From that table come the V and J calls and clone size; the DNA was used to work out D and trimming. The sample holds a few hundred thousand clones, roughly four fifths seen once. The CDR3 runs to 13 residues. With 7 bases removed from V and 2 bases from J, the gap between germline ends came to 11 bases. Germline-derived CDR1 and CDR2 are SGHTA and FQGNSA.

This TCR derives from a woman aged 50 to 60 who had recovered from COVID-19. The chain has TRBV7-2 and TRBJ1-2; D is unclear. The sample consisted of PBMCs or T cells enriched from blood (not recorded which). The CDR3 DNA follows: TGTGCCAGCATCCTGACGGGGAACTATGGCTACACCTTC. This translates into CASILTGNYGYTF.